This TCR beta chain was recovered during a study of T cell changes during pregnancy in multiple sclerosis. The CDR3 is made up of 17 amino acids. After removal of 0 bases from V and 2 bases from J, the junction contained 8 bases not matched to a gene. In germline, CDR1 is SGHRS, CDR2 YFSETQ. The repertoire was sequenced with immunoSEQ multiplex PCR; TCRdb's copy has only in-frame clones and lacks some. Found here are about 63,000 clones, approximately 93% of them singletons; the top ten hold about 3%. The V call is TRBV5-1, the J call TRBJ2-7; 10 nucleotides agree with TRBD1. The clonotype originates from a female donor with multiple sclerosis, enrolled in a pregnancy study. The sequences come from CD8+ T cells from peripheral blood mononuclear cells, collected in the second trimester of pregnancy. CDR3 coding DNA: TGCGCCAGCAGCTTGGCCCCTGACAGGGGGCCCACCTACGAGCAGTACTTC. This encodes CASSLAPDRGPTYEQYF.